Below are 32 T cell receptor beta chains sequenced from a single sample in a study of radiation and T cells in renal cell carcinoma. Treatment indicated: treatment-naive control, cytoreductive nephrectomy. Sequencing was performed with immunoSEQ multiplex PCR; in TCRdb, only in-frame clones are kept and a portion is missing. The table includes about 10,000 clones, roughly 58% detected once. The sample was tumor tissue, taken from a patient whose treatment was nephrectomy without radiotherapy. Every receptor here comes from a middle-aged man with renal cell carcinoma.

This clone was recorded a few times. V is TRBV9 and J is TRBJ1-1; TRBD1 agrees at 7 bases. The junction had 10 bases not matched to a gene; V was cut back by 4 bases and J by 4 bases. Germline V gene sequence: CDR1 SGDLS, CDR2 YYNGEE. The CDR3 length is 15 residues. CDR3 sequence (DNA): TGTGCCAGCAGCCCTAGATTGACAGGGTCCACTGAAGCTTTCTTT. This encodes CASSPRLTGSTEAFF.

The J gene is TRBJ2-1, the V gene TRBV25-1; D possibly corresponds to TRBD2 (5 bases). V lost 11 bases and J lost 0, with 14 bases in between. Germline V gives CDR1 MGHDK, CDR2 SYGVNS. The CDR3 runs 14 residues. This CDR3 is CAESSGHSYNEQFF. CDR3 sequence (DNA): TGTGCCGAATCAAGCGGCCACTCCTACAATGAGCAGTTCTTC.

The chain links TRBV2 to TRBJ2-3; TRBD2 matches 10 bases. The germline gives CDR1 SNHLY, CDR2 FYNNEI. V dropped 7 bases and J dropped 2; count of bases not matched to a gene: 3. CDR3 length equals 14 residues. The DNA for the CDR3 is TGTGCCAGCAAGCGGGAGGGCATCACAGATACGCAGTATTTT. Translating it yields CASKREGITDTQYF.

CDR3 nucleotide sequence: TGTGCCAGCAGCGGGGGCGGGCCAGCGGGTTACCAAGAGACCCAGTACTTC. Its protein product is CASSGGGPAGYQETQYF. The J gene is TRBJ2-5, the V gene TRBV7-2; possibly TRBD1 or TRBD2 for D (6 bases each). Deletions cut 5 bases from V and 0 bases from J, with 19 bases between. CDR1 and CDR2 from the germline V gene are SGHTA and FQGNSA. CDR3 length: 17 residues.

V and J are TRBV28 and TRBJ2-7; 7 nucleotides line up with TRBD2. The germline V gene encodes CDR1 MDHEN and CDR2 SYDVKM. V gave up 5 bases and J gave up 5 bases; unmatched junction bases: 3. The CDR3 runs to 12 residues. The CDR3 DNA follows: TGTGCCAGCAGTCTCGGGGGGAACGAGCAGTACTTC. This sequence encodes CASSLGGNEQYF.

The V gene is TRBV5-4, the J gene TRBJ2-3, with unresolved D. CDR3 length: 13 residues. The ends were cut back, 2 bases at V and 2 bases at J, with 6 bases in the middle. Per the germline V gene, CDR1 is SGHNT and CDR2 is YYREEE (reference sequence). The CDR3 loop reads CASSFKNTDTQYF. In nucleotides, the CDR3 is TGTGCCAGCAGCTTTAAAAACACAGATACGCAGTATTTT.

The CDR3 DNA reads as TGCAGCGTTGAGGATAGCGGGAGAGCAGATACGCAGTATTTT. It codes for CSVEDSGRADTQYF. This sequence joins TRBV29-1 and TRBJ2-3, with 9 bases identical to TRBD2. After removal of 3 bases from V and 4 bases from J, the junction contained 5 bases not matched to a gene. There are 14 residues in the CDR3. From germline, CDR1 is SQVTM and CDR2 ANQGSEA.

The chain uses TRBV11-3 and TRBJ2-5; the D is unclear. CDR3 size: 17 residues. CDR1 and CDR2 (germline): SGHNT, YENEEA. V was trimmed by 0 bases and J by 2 bases, leaving 16 bases between them. The CDR3 is CASSLDLFVGQQETQYF. The CDR3 nucleotides read TGTGCCAGCAGCTTAGATCTCTTTGTAGGGCAGCAAGAGACCCAGTACTTC.

V and J are TRBV11-3 and TRBJ2-7, with D possibly TRBD2 on 5 matching bases. This CDR3 spans 13 amino acids. CDR1 is SGHNT and CDR2 is YENEEA in the germline V gene. V was clipped by 6 bases and J by 0 bases, with 9 bases between them. CDR3 nucleotide sequence: TGTGCCAGCAGAGGGAGAAGCTCCTACGAGCAGTACGTC. Amino acids: CASRGRSSYEQYV.

This chain connects TRBV5-6 to TRBJ1-2, with a possible D match to TRBD1 (6 bases). The length of the CDR3 is 16 residues. V was shortened by 5 bases and J by 2 bases, with 19 bases between the two germline ends. The germline CDR1 and CDR2 sequences are SGHDT and YYEEEE. The DNA for the CDR3 is TGTGCCAGCAGTCCGAATTTATCGGGGGCAAACTATGGCTACACCTTC. Translated: CASSPNLSGANYGYTF.

The chain uses TRBV27 and TRBJ2-1; D is uncertain. Per germline, CDR1 MNHEY and CDR2 SMNVEV (reference sequence). Trimming left V 9 bases short and J 2 bases short, with 26 bases between. The CDR3 contains 18 residues. The CDR3, as DNA: TGTGCCAGACTAAGGCTGGGGATAAGGCACCAGGCCTACAATGAGCAGTTCTTC. This sequence encodes CARLRLGIRHQAYNEQFF.

This chain links TRBV2 with TRBJ2-4; tentative D call: TRBD1 (5 bases). CDR1 and CDR2 (germline): SNHLY, FYNNEI. With 1 base removed from V and 9 bases from J, the gap between germline ends came to 10 bases. This CDR3 is 13 amino acids long. The CDR3 reads CASSEEGLGIQYF. CDR3 DNA: TGTGCCAGCAGTGAAGAGGGGCTGGGCATTCAGTACTTC.

This clone was recorded only once. The chain joins TRBV6-6 to TRBJ2-2; a weak D match, TRBD2 (7 bases). Germline-derived CDR1 and CDR2 are MNHNY and SVGAGI (reference sequence). Deletions cut 6 bases from V and 2 bases from J, with 16 bases between. This CDR3 contains 16 residues. The CDR3 bases are TGTGCCAGCAGGTCTAGGGGGGGGACCAACACCGGGGAGCTGTTTTTT. Its protein is CASRSRGGTNTGELFF.

The V and J genes are TRBV29-1 and TRBJ1-5; D ambiguous. Per germline, CDR1 SQVTM and CDR2 ANQGSEA. V was clipped by 4 bases and J by 5 bases, with 12 bases between them. The CDR3 runs 13 residues. The CDR3 here is CSVGLSGDQPQHF. Here the CDR3 DNA reads TGCAGCGTTGGTCTTTCCGGGGATCAGCCCCAGCATTTT.

This clone is judged medium-sized (0.01 to 0.1%). V is TRBV9 and J is TRBJ2-5; 14 nucleotides align to TRBD2. This CDR3 region has 16 residues. V lost 3 bases and J lost 4; bases outside the gene matches: 5. In germline, CDR1 is SGDLS, CDR2 YYNGEE. CDR3 residues: CASSGGTSGSGETQYF. The CDR3 coding sequence is TGTGCCAGCAGCGGAGGGACTAGCGGGAGTGGAGAGACCCAGTACTTC.

The V gene is TRBV5-6, the J gene TRBJ2-7; 9 nucleotides match TRBD1. V was pared by 0 bases and J by 4 bases, with 8 bases of the junction left unmatched. Germline V CDR1 and CDR2: SGHDT, YYEEEE. The CDR3 has 16 residues. The CDR3 loop reads CASSLAGTGKGYEQYF. CDR3 in DNA: TGTGCCAGCAGCTTGGCCGGGACAGGGAAGGGGTACGAGCAGTACTTC. Full variable domain (missing parts from reference TRBV5-6 and TRBJ2-7): DAGVTQSPTHLIKTRGQQVTLRCSPKSGHDTVSWYQQALGQGPQFIFQYYEEEERQRGNFPDRFSGHQFPNYSSELNVNALLLGDSALYLCASSLAGTGKGYEQYFGPGTRLTVT.

In its sample, this clone was seen once. The chain carries TRBV30 and TRBJ2-3; tentatively, D is TRBD2 (6 bases). This CDR3 has 15 residues. Looked up from germline, CDR1 is GTSNPN and CDR2 is SVGIG (reference sequence). V lost 0 bases and J 7 bases, leaving 17 bases between the germline ends. In DNA, the CDR3 is TGTGCCTGGAGTGTACGGGGCGGGATGGCAAATACGCAGTATTTT. It codes for CAWSVRGGMANTQYF.

There are a few counts of this clone. V is TRBV28 and J is TRBJ2-3, with D maybe TRBD1 (5 bases). The V end was cut by 5 bases, the J end by 2 bases, with 11 bases between. Looked up from germline, CDR1 is MDHEN and CDR2 is SYDVKM. The CDR3 is 14 residues long. The CDR3 sequence: CASSLDSTTDTQYF. The CDR3 DNA reads as TGTGCCAGCAGTCTAGACAGCACCACAGATACGCAGTATTTT.

V and J are TRBV19 and TRBJ2-1; TRBD1 aligns across 7 bases. V gave up 4 bases and J gave up 8 bases; unmatched junction bases: 8. The germline V gene encodes CDR1 LNHDA and CDR2 SQIVND (reference sequence). CDR3 size: 14 residues. CDR3 bases: TGTGCCAGTAGTAGAAAGACAGGGCTCGATGAGCAGTTCTTC. Protein product: CASSRKTGLDEQFF.

Of note for this clone: Germline and junction disagree at one end, which may indicate a read error. This chain joins TRBV7-7 and TRBJ2-2; maybe TRBD2 (6 bases). The CDR3 runs 13 residues. The germline CDR1 and CDR2 sequences are SSHAT and FNYEAQ (reference sequence). The CDR3 loop reads CASRRANTGELFF. CDR3 nucleotides: TGTGCTAGCAGGAGGGCGAACACCGGGGAGCTGTTTTTT.

CDR3 sequence reads: CASSPSGLAGAPGGELFF. The CDR3 region has the DNA TGTGCCAGCAGCCCCTCCGGACTAGCGGGAGCCCCAGGAGGGGAGCTGTTTTTT. The V and J genes are TRBV11-3 and TRBJ2-2; 13 bases align to TRBD2. Germline-derived CDR1 and CDR2 are SGHNT and YENEEA. The CDR3 totals 18 residues. The V and J ends lost 5 bases and 8 bases, in that order; junction bases with no gene match: 14.

Sample share makes this clone medium-sized. The V and J genes are TRBV11-2 and TRBJ2-7; D remains ambiguous. CDR3 length equals 13 residues. Germline-derived CDR1 and CDR2 are SGHAT and FQNNGV. V lost 4 bases to trimming and J lost 4 bases, with 11 bases between them. In DNA, the CDR3 is TGTGCCAGCAGCTCCCCTACACTATACGAGCAGTACGTC. As protein: CASSSPTLYEQYV.

This clone is classed as medium-sized (0.01 to 0.1%). The chain links TRBV19 to TRBJ1-2; D possibly corresponds to TRBD1 (6 bases). Germline CDR1 and CDR2: LNHDA and SQIVND (reference sequence). V was clipped by 0 bases and J by 4 bases, with 9 bases between them. This CDR3 is 14 amino acids long. The CDR3 nucleotides are TGTGCCAGTAGTATAGATCAGGGGTCCTATGGCTACACCTTC. It codes for CASSIDQGSYGYTF.

The chain couples TRBV6-5 to TRBJ2-4, with a possible D match to TRBD2 (7 bases). Trimming removed 4 bases from V and 5 bases from J, with 18 bases in between. CDR3 size: 16 residues. Germline V CDR1 and CDR2: MNHEY, SVGAGI. The CDR3, as DNA: TGTGCCAGCAGTTTGGGGGGGGCTGGATTCCAAAACATTCAGTACTTC. It encodes CASSLGGAGFQNIQYF.

The rearrangement links TRBV30 to TRBJ2-7, with 11 bases that match TRBD2. Germline lookup yields CDR1 GTSNPN and CDR2 SVGIG (reference sequence). The CDR3 consists of 17 residues. The V gene end was trimmed by 3 bases and the J gene end by 2 bases; junction bases not matched to a gene: 12. CDR3 protein: CAWRGLAAAGKAYEQYV. CDR3 nucleotides: TGTGCCTGGAGGGGACTAGCGGCCGCCGGGAAAGCCTACGAGCAGTACGTC.

The chain employs TRBV10-1 and TRBJ2-7; D not certain. This CDR3 has 12 residues. From germline, CDR1 is WNHNN and CDR2 SYGVQD (reference sequence). CDR3 coding DNA: TGCGTCATCTCGTCACTCTCCTACGAGCAGTACGTC. This codes for CVISSLSYEQYV.

V and J are TRBV25-1 and TRBJ1-1, with a possible D match to TRBD1 (6 bases). The V gene lost 4 bases and the J gene lost 8 bases, with 11 bases spanning the gap. CDR3 length: 12 amino acids. Germline-derived CDR1 and CDR2 are MGHDK and SYGVNS. CDR3 in amino acids: CASSVTGWEAFF. The CDR3 nucleotides are TGTGCCAGCAGTGTAACAGGGTGGGAAGCTTTCTTT. The full variable domain, in which reference TRBV25-1 and TRBJ1-1 provide the parts outside the CDR3, is EADIYQTPRYLVIGTGKKITLECSQTMGHDKMYWYQQDPGMELHLIHYSYGVNSTEKGDLSSESTVSRIRTEHFPLTLESARPSHTSQYLCASSVTGWEAFFGQGTRLTVV.

The genes are TRBV14 and TRBJ2-5; TRBD1 is a possible D gene (6 bases). The J call may be mistaken, given a closer DNA end match to TRBJ2-7. CDR1 and CDR2 from the germline V gene are SGHDN and FVKESK. The CDR3 is made up of 13 amino acids. The CDR3 reads CASSQTGPYEQYF. The CDR3 nucleotides read TGTGCCAGCAGCCAGACAGGTCCCTACGAGCAGTACTTC.

The V and J genes are TRBV15 and TRBJ1-2; D gene ambiguous. V lost 1 base to trimming and J lost 2 bases, with 8 bases between them. Germline lookup yields CDR1 LNHNV and CDR2 YYDKDF (reference sequence). This CDR3 spans 14 amino acids. The CDR3 bases are TGTGCCACCAGCAGAGTGGCGAGGAACTATGGCTACACCTTC. It translates to CATSRVARNYGYTF.

The rearrangement joins TRBV27 to TRBJ2-1; the D gene is possibly TRBD2 (5 bases). CDR1 MNHEY and CDR2 SMNVEV come from the germline V gene (reference sequence). There are 14 residues in the CDR3. The V and J ends lost 2 bases and 8 bases respectively, with 13 bases between them. Written as DNA, the CDR3 is TGTGCCAGCAGTTTAGGTTCTAGCTGGGATGAGCAGTTCTTC. Its translation: CASSLGSSWDEQFF.

This chain joins TRBV29-1 and TRBJ2-3, with D perhaps matching TRBD2 (5 bases). The CDR3 totals 15 residues. V was trimmed by 1 base and J by 1 base, leaving 12 bases between them. Germline V lookup: CDR1 SQVTM, CDR2 ANQGSEA. CDR3 amino acids: CSVEAGDRRTDTQYF. The CDR3 coding sequence is TGCAGCGTTGAAGCCGGGGATCGACGCACAGATACGCAGTATTTT.

CDR3 protein: CASSTPRGPGAKGKEQFF. The CDR3 region has the DNA TGTGCCAGCAGCACCCCAAGAGGTCCGGGAGCCAAGGGGAAGGAGCAGTTCTTC. The rearrangement links TRBV21-1 to TRBJ2-1; TRBD2, as called in the table, went unchecked against the DNA. TRBV21-1 is marked as a pseudogene. The CDR3 runs 18 residues.